This T cell receptor beta chain was captured in a study of cytomegalovirus exposure and HLA in healthy donors. General study results and limits: Confirmation in vitro established that a few CMV-associated chains were specific for CMV antigens. What TCR beta sequences reportedly achieved was accurate prediction of HLA-A and HLA-B alleles in most subjects. Serostatus for CMV was the only available immune exposure information.

The PCR had 60 Vbeta and 13 Jbeta primers. This table comes from immunoSEQ multiplex PCR, and its TCRdb copy is limited to in-frame clones, with some not included. This sample has 90,000 to 110,000 clones, with 83% found just once. The CDR3 loop spans 14 amino acids. Germline values: CDR1 SEHNR, CDR2 FQNEAQ (reference sequence). Details on this clone: Its antigen is not identified. At one of its ends the junction is not consistent with the germline gene, which may arise from a read error.

Specimen: PBMCs. This sequence originates from a young man in good health and CMV-seronegative. The rearrangement uses TRBV7-9 and TRBJ1-1; perhaps TRBD1 as D (6 bases). This CDR3 is CSSSLVQGNTEAFF. The CDR3 nucleotides read TGTTCCAGCAGCTTAGTACAGGGGAACACTGAAGCTTTCTTT. Full variable domain (remainder filled in from reference TRBV7-9 and TRBJ1-1): DTGVSQNPRHKITKRGQNVTFRCDPISEHNRLYWYRQTLGQGPEFLTYFQNEAQLEKSRLLSDRFSAERPKGSFSTLEIQRTEQGDSAMYLCSSSLVQGNTEAFFGQGTRLTVV.